The clone carrying this TCR beta chain was seen a handful of times. Its matching antigen is unknown. TCRdb reprocessed the 5' RACE reads via MiXCR and lists one record per CDR3 protein. Counted here are fewer than 500,000 distinct CDR3 sequences, roughly 24% occurring once; the ten biggest clones make up about 3%. The sample is drawn from a study of identical twins. Study conclusions and caveats: Models predicted less out-of-frame TCR alpha sharing in monozygotic twins than was found. Twin pairs had excess sharing that was weaker in beta out-of-frame sequences.

CDR1 DFQATT and CDR2 SNEGSKA come from the germline V gene (reference sequence). The CDR3 runs 12 residues. V dropped 3 bases and J dropped 5 bases, with 10 bases sitting between them. The sample was also reused in another study, on T cells expressing NK-cell markers. That paper adds: Sorted T-cell subsets CD3+CD56+NKG2C+, CD3+CD56+NKG2C- and CD3+CD56-NKG2C+ were TCR beta-sequenced. Researchers report these clonotypes also headed the CD3+CD56-NKG2C+ fraction in a few donors.

Specimen: CD4+ T cells sorted from blood. The origin of this receptor is a woman between 18 and 30 years old in good health. The chain has TRBV20-1 and TRBJ2-5, with no clear D. The DNA of the CDR3 is TGCAGTGCTAGCCATGGATTGGAGACCCAGTACTTC. The encoded protein is CSASHGLETQYF.